Here is one TCR beta chain with its context. TCRdb keeps only in-frame clones here, not all; method: immunoSEQ multiplex PCR. The table includes 150,000 or so clones, 85% to 90% detected once. There are 16 residues in the CDR3. Losses at the gene ends were 1 base for V and 5 bases for J; bases not matched to a gene: 8. CDR1 is LNHNV, CDR2 YYDKDF, per germline (reference sequence). This entry comes from a study of control samples from healthy donors and cancer patients. Sequenced: blood. The TCR originated in a man aged 18 to 29 in good health. The rearrangement links TRBV15 to TRBJ2-5, with 9 positions matching TRBD1. Here the CDR3 reads CATSRGDRGAWETQYF. Here the CDR3 DNA reads TGTGCCACCAGCAGAGGCGACAGGGGGGCCTGGGAGACCCAGTACTTC.